These 9 T cell receptor beta chains share one sample of origin, sequenced in a study of shared clonotypes between healthy human individuals. Sequenced by immunoSEQ multiplex PCR; TCRdb stores in-frame clones only, minus some. The sample holds hundreds of thousands of clones, about 97% seen once. The sequenced material came from naive CD4+ T cells sorted from blood. Noted subset: CD45RA+ positively selected. Receptors originate from a woman aged 30 to 39 in good health.

The chain combines TRBV9 with TRBJ2-1; TRBD2 aligns across 15 bases. In germline, CDR1 is SGDLS, CDR2 YYNGEE. Trimming removed 4 bases from V and 9 bases from J; junction bases left unmatched: 2. The CDR3 loop spans 14 amino acids. CDR3 in DNA: TGTGCCAGCAGCCCGGGACTAGCGGGAGGTGAGCAGTTCTTC. Encoded protein: CASSPGLAGGEQFF. Full variable domain (outside the CDR3, taken from reference TRBV9 and TRBJ2-1): DSGVTQTPKHLITATGQRVTLRCSPRSGDLSVYWYQQSLDQGLQFLIQYYNGEERAKGNILERFSAQQFPDLHSELNLSSLELGDSALYFCASSPGLAGGEQFFGPGTRLTVL.

The chain uses TRBV11-2 and TRBJ2-7, with 9 bases identical to TRBD2. This CDR3 region has 14 residues. Trimming removed 3 bases from V and 5 bases from J; junction bases left unmatched: 5. Per the germline V gene, CDR1 is SGHAT and CDR2 is FQNNGV. CDR3 amino acids: CASSFLAGSHEQYF. The CDR3 nucleotides are TGTGCCAGCAGCTTCCTAGCGGGATCCCACGAGCAGTACTTC.

For the CDR3, the DNA is TGTGCCAGCAGCCCGGGACTACTAAAAAACATTCAGTACTTC. Its protein product is CASSPGLLKNIQYF. The chain couples TRBV11-2 to TRBJ2-4; TRBD2 matches at 7 bases. CDR3 length equals 14 residues. V trimming: 5 bases; J trimming: 4 bases; junction bases outside the gene matches: 5. Germline CDR1 is SGHAT and CDR2 is FQNNGV.

V is TRBV27 and J is TRBJ1-3, with a tentative D call TRBD1 (5 bases). Trimming took off 3 bases at V and 0 bases at J, with 12 bases between the two ends. The germline V gene encodes CDR1 MNHEY and CDR2 SMNVEV (reference sequence). The CDR3 runs 16 residues. This CDR3 reads CASSFGHPTSGNTIYF. CDR3 nucleotide sequence: TGTGCCAGCAGTTTCGGACACCCGACCTCTGGAAACACCATATATTTT.

This clone was picked up one time. The chain employs TRBV4-1 and TRBJ2-5; 13 positions match TRBD2. The CDR3 has 20 residues. The germline V gene encodes CDR1 MGHRA and CDR2 YSYEKL. V lost 3 bases and J lost 1; bases outside the gene matches: 14. The CDR3 bases are TGCGCCAGCAGCCACCCCGGACTAGCGGGAGTCGCCCGGTCCCAAGAGACCCAGTACTTC. It is translated as CASSHPGLAGVARSQETQYF.

The V and J genes are TRBV6-5 and TRBJ2-1; perhaps TRBD1 as D (6 bases). CDR1 MNHEY and CDR2 SVGAGI come from the germline V gene. The CDR3 is made up of 13 amino acids. With 6 bases removed from V and 7 bases from J, the gap between germline ends came to 13 bases. CDR3 protein: CASSSYRGNEQFF. CDR3 nucleotides: TGTGCCAGCAGCTCCTATAGGGGGAATGAGCAGTTCTTC.

The V and J genes are TRBV23-1 and TRBJ1-4; D is possibly TRBD1 (6 bases). TRBV23-1 is an ORF for which the function is uncertain. The CDR3 is 19 amino acids. Trimming cost V 0 bases and J 0 bases, with 17 bases left between them. CDR3 in amino acids: CASSQSNQGRTSTNEKLFF. The CDR3 bases are TGCGCCAGCAGTCAATCGAATCAGGGGCGGACTTCAACTAATGAAAAACTGTTTTTT.

This chain links TRBV19 with TRBJ1-1, with D unclear. CDR3 length: 14 residues. The germline gives CDR1 LNHDA, CDR2 SQIVND (reference sequence). Trimming left V 5 bases short and J 0 bases short, with 10 bases between. CDR3 sequence (DNA): TGTGCCAGTAGTTTCCAGGCCCTGAACACTGAAGCTTTCTTT. Encoded protein: CASSFQALNTEAFF.

V usage is TRBV7-7 and J usage is TRBJ2-3; 12 bases line up with TRBD2. Germline CDR1 reads SSHAT; CDR2 reads FNYEAQ (reference sequence). This CDR3 has 18 amino acids. V shed 5 bases and J 0 bases; nucleotides not matched to a gene: 9. CDR3 in DNA: TGTGCCAGCAGCCCTCTAGCGGGAGGGGGCTCTAGCACAGATACGCAGTATTTT. Translation gives CASSPLAGGGSSTDTQYF.